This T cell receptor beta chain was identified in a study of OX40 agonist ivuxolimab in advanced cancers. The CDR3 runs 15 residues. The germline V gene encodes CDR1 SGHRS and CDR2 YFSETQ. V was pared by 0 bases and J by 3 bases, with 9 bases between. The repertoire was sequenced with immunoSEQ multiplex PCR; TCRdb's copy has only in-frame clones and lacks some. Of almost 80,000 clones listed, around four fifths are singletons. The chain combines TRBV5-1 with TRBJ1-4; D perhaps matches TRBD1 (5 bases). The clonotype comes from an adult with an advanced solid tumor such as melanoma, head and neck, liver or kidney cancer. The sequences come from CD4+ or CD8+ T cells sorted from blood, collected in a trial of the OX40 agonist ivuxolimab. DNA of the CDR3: TGCGCCAGCAGCTTGGAGGGGTCATCTAATGAAAAACTGTTTTTT. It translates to CASSLEGSSNEKLFF.